These T cell receptor beta chains were read from a single sample in a study of identical twins. TCRdb independently ran MiXCR on the 5' RACE reads; one entry per CDR3 protein. In the table there are some 790,000 distinct CDR3 sequences, roughly 18% of which are singletons. The sample was also linked to a second study, of T cells expressing NK-cell markers.

The sequencing sample was made of PBMCs. These receptors originate from a woman aged 18-29 years in good health. The CDR3 runs from the conserved cysteine through the conserved F or W. A D gene is named only where the DNA matches it firmly. Rows give clone size only sometimes, using once, few, many, or a class for an expanded clone.

v_gene: TRBV20-1; j_gene: TRBJ1-2; d_gene: TRBD1; abundance: few; len: 14; CDR3nt: TGCAGTGCTTTCGCGGGGACAGGGTTCTATGGCTACACCTTC; CDR3aa: CSAFAGTGFYGYTF
v_gene: TRBV29-1; j_gene: TRBJ2-3; d_gene: NA; abundance: NA; len: 11; CDR3nt: TGCAGCCCATCAGCGGCAGATACGCAGTATTTT; CDR3aa: CSPSAADTQYF
v_gene: TRBV6-1; j_gene: TRBJ2-3; d_gene: NA; abundance: NA; len: 15; CDR3nt: TGTGCCAGCGGGACCGGGACGGGTAGCACAGATACGCAGTATTTT; CDR3aa: CASGTGTGSTDTQYF
v_gene: TRBV20-1; j_gene: TRBJ2-3; d_gene: TRBD1; abundance: few; len: 15; CDR3nt: TGCAGTGCTGCCCCCGCTAGGGGGCGCACAGATACGCAGTATTTT; CDR3aa: CSAAPARGRTDTQYF
v_gene: TRBV5-1; j_gene: TRBJ2-1; d_gene: TRBD2; abundance: few; len: 16; CDR3nt: TGCGCCAGCAGCCTGAATCTAGCGGGATCTCACAATGAGCAGTTCTTC; CDR3aa: CASSLNLAGSHNEQFF
v_gene: TRBV12-3/TRBV12-4; j_gene: TRBJ1-1; d_gene: NA; abundance: many; len: 15; CDR3nt: TGTGCCAGCAGTTTGACCCGGGGGGCCGGTACTGAAGCTTTCTTT; CDR3aa: CASSLTRGAGTEAFF
v_gene: TRBV18; j_gene: TRBJ2-2; d_gene: NA; abundance: NA; len: 13; CDR3nt: TGTGCCAGCTCACCACCTAACGCCGGGGAGCTGTTTTTT; CDR3aa: CASSPPNAGELFF
v_gene: TRBV6-1; j_gene: TRBJ2-7; d_gene: NA; abundance: NA; len: 16; CDR3nt: TGTGCCAGCAGTGAAGCGGGGTTCCAACGATCCTACGAGCAGTACTTC; CDR3aa: CASSEAGFQRSYEQYF
v_gene: TRBV20-1; j_gene: TRBJ1-2; d_gene: NA; abundance: NA; len: 12; CDR3nt: TGCAGTGCTAGTCGAGTTAACTATGGCTACACCTTC; CDR3aa: CSASRVNYGYTF
v_gene: TRBV7-9; j_gene: TRBJ2-3; d_gene: TRBD2; abundance: few; len: 14; CDR3nt: TGTGCCAGCAGCAACCGGGGGGGCCCAGATACGCAGTATTTT; CDR3aa: CASSNRGGPDTQYF
v_gene: TRBV20-1; j_gene: TRBJ1-6; d_gene: NA; abundance: few; len: 14; CDR3nt: TGCAGTGCTCCGGGACAAGGGACCACATCACCCCTCCACTTT; CDR3aa: CSAPGQGTTSPLHF
v_gene: TRBV5-1; j_gene: TRBJ2-3; d_gene: TRBD1; abundance: few; len: 13; CDR3nt: TGCGCCAGCAGCTGGGACAGCCCAGATACGCAGTATTTT; CDR3aa: CASSWDSPDTQYF
v_gene: TRBV6-1; j_gene: TRBJ1-1; d_gene: TRBD1; abundance: many; len: 15; CDR3nt: TGTGCCAGCAGATCCAACAGGGGGCAGAACACTGAAGCTTTCTTT; CDR3aa: CASRSNRGQNTEAFF
v_gene: TRBV30; j_gene: TRBJ2-1; d_gene: NA; abundance: NA; len: 11; CDR3nt: TGTGCCTGGAGTTACCCAAATGAGCAGTTCTTC; CDR3aa: CAWSYPNEQFF
v_gene: TRBV5-1; j_gene: TRBJ2-7; d_gene: TRBD1; abundance: few; len: 14; CDR3nt: TGCGCCAGCAGCCGAAGACAGGGGGTGAGAGAGCAGTACTTC; CDR3aa: CASSRRQGVREQYF
v_gene: TRBV7-3; j_gene: TRBJ2-3; d_gene: NA; abundance: few; len: 13; CDR3nt: TGTGCCAGCAGCTTCGGAAACACAGATACGCAGTATTTT; CDR3aa: CASSFGNTDTQYF
v_gene: TRBV18; j_gene: TRBJ2-1; d_gene: TRBD2; abundance: NA; len: 16; CDR3nt: TGTGCCAGCTCTCAGAAAAGGACTAGCGGCCGTAATGAGCAGTTCTTC; CDR3aa: CASSQKRTSGRNEQFF